This paragraph covers one TCR beta chain sequence. The antigen is unknown. The length of the CDR3 is 15 residues. The germline CDR1 and CDR2 sequences are SGDLS and YYNGEE. The data originate from a study of cytomegalovirus exposure and HLA in healthy donors. Study background: Approximately 190 million T cells yielded about 120 million unique TCR beta sequences, as an earlier analysis found. Broader study findings: A later analysis found common viral pathogens apparently linked to several of the most significant clusters. In a later analysis, 16,951 TCR beta sequences were associated with HLA alleles at 0.05 false discovery rate. Productive rates of about 90% or about 30% were seen for most TCR beta V segments in an earlier analysis.

The PCR had 60 Vbeta and 13 Jbeta primers. Sequencing used immunoSEQ multiplex PCR; TCRdb keeps in-frame clones, though not all of them. This sample has about 120,000 clones, with around 74% found just once. The V and J genes are TRBV9 and TRBJ2-5; D possibly corresponds to TRBD2 (5 bases). The tail of the sequence fits TRBJ2-7 better, so the J call may be wrong. The origin of this receptor is a man in his fifties or sixties in good health and CMV-seropositive. The sample comprised PBMCs. CDR3 region: CASSVLASQNYEQYF. CDR3 in DNA: TGTGCCAGCAGCGTACTCGCTAGCCAGAACTACGAGCAGTACTTC.